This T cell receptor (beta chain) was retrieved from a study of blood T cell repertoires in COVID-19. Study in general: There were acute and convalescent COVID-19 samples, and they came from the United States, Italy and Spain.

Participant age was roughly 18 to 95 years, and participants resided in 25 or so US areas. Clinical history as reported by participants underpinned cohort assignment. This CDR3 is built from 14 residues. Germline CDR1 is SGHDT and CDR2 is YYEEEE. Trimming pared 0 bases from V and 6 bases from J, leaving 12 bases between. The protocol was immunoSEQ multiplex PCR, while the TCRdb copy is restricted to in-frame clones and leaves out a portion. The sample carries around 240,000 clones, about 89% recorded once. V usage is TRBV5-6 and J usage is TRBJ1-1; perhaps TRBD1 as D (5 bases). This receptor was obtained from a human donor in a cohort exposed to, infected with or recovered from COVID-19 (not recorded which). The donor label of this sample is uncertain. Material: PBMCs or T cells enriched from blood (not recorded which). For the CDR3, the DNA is TGTGCCAGCAGCTTGGAGGGGCAGAGGCCTGAAGCTTTCTTT. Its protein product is CASSLEGQRPEAFF.